Reported below is one T cell receptor beta chain. Its antigen is unidentified. V lost 4 bases and J 8 bases, leaving 8 bases between the germline ends. This CDR3 region has 12 residues. The germline gives CDR1 SEHNR, CDR2 FQNEAQ (reference sequence). The sample originates from a study of lymphopenia after photon versus proton radiotherapy. Findings and caveats of the study: Authors raise, but do not show, better survival with proton therapy. Under photons, naive T cells and diversity fell while effector/memory populations rose. Post-nadir diversity loss with photons came from oligoclonal expansion, particularly CD8+ Temra cells. Larger post-nadir TCR diversity loss correlated inversely with survival in deceased patients.

Assay: immunoSEQ multiplex PCR; the TCRdb copy retains only in-frame clones and omits some. There are roughly 7,000 clones in the sample; about nine tenths occur only once, and roughly 17% lies in the top ten. This clonotype was sampled from a man between 60 and 75 years old with cholangiocarcinoma. Material: peripheral blood, obtained from a patient treated with photon-based radiotherapy. V and J are TRBV7-9 and TRBJ1-4; the D gene is possibly TRBD1 (6 bases). CDR3 in amino acids: CASSWTVEKLFF. As DNA, the CDR3 is TGTGCCAGCAGCTGGACAGTAGAAAAACTGTTTTTT.